What follows describes a single T cell receptor (beta chain). Antigen: not known. The CDR3 has 12 residues. CDR1 MNHEY and CDR2 SVGEGT come from the germline V gene. Trimming left V 5 bases short and J 6 bases short, with 10 bases between. TCRdb's copy holds only in-frame clones and misses some; the assay was immunoSEQ multiplex PCR. Of under 250,000 clones listed, around 93% are singletons. This entry is derived from a study of T cell responses to AZD1222 COVID-19 vaccine. Study-level findings and limits: It was only a handful of AZD1222 recipients who were seropositive at baseline.

The chain recombines TRBV6-2 or TRBV6-3 with TRBJ1-1, with D unresolved. The sample in question was peripheral blood, obtained on day 0 of MenACWY control vaccination. This receptor was taken from an adult in good health. CDR3 residues: CASSHLRAEAFF. DNA for the CDR3: TGTGCCAGCAGTCATCTACGGGCTGAAGCTTTCTTT.